Listed here are 8 T cell receptor beta chains from one sample, sequenced in a study of T cell repertoires in cytomegalovirus infection (dated 2019 in TCRdb). The meaning of the sample's treatment or condition label: in vitro stimulation with specific CMV peptide epitopes to enrich CMV-specific T cells. TCRdb names Illumina HiSeq 1500 as the instrument used. The raw public reads went through TCRdb reprocessing: fastp at Q25, MiXCR clone calling, in-frame beta chains kept. Rows matching on CDR3 protein sequence are summarized as one entry with the most common DNA and genes. This sample has 680,000 or so distinct CDR3 sequences in its table, and roughly 36% of those were observed once. In total, the top ten clones hold 18% of the sample. The antigens of these receptors remain unknown. The source was cultured PBMCs, collected from culture after CMV antigen stimulation. The receptors here all came from a human donor in good health (CMV status not recorded). Some clones in this sample may be carry-over from other donors' samples.

V usage is TRBV19 and J usage is TRBJ2-1; D possibly uses TRBD1 or TRBD2 (6 bases each). The CDR3 length is 12 residues. With 1 base removed from V and 13 bases from J, the gap between germline ends came to 11 bases. The germline CDR1 and CDR2 sequences are LNHDA and SQIVND (reference sequence). The CDR3 here is CASSIAGGRQFF. In DNA, the CDR3 is TGTGCCAGTAGTATAGCCGGGGGCCGTCAGTTCTTC.

The J gene is TRBJ1-3, the V gene TRBV6-1; D is uncertain. CDR1 and CDR2 (germline): MNHNS, SASEGT. V gave up 6 bases and J gave up 0 bases, with 6 bases separating them. CDR3 length: 13 amino acids. The CDR3 is CASRGNSGNTIYF. Here the CDR3 DNA reads TGTGCCAGCAGAGGAAACTCTGGAAACACCATATATTTT.

The chain is built from TRBV12-3 or TRBV12-4 and TRBJ2-7, with D possibly TRBD1 on 5 matching bases. V lost 6 bases, J lost 5 bases, and 17 bases lay in between. This CDR3 region has 14 residues. CDR3 coding DNA: TGTGCCAGCAGCCCGTGGCGCAGGGCAAACGAGCAGTACTTC. It encodes CASSPWRRANEQYF.

This clonotype was recorded a few times. V usage is TRBV6-2 or TRBV6-3 and J usage is TRBJ2-1; 9 bases fit TRBD1. The CDR3 covers 15 residues. V shed 4 bases, J shed 8 bases, and the junction held 9 bases outside the gene matches. CDR1 MNHEY and CDR2 SVGEGT come from the germline V gene. CDR3 protein: CASSSSTGGVDEQFF. Written as DNA, the CDR3 is TGTGCCAGCAGTTCTTCCACAGGGGGCGTCGATGAGCAGTTCTTC.

V gene TRBV7-6 combines with J gene TRBJ2-3; a weak D match, TRBD2 (6 bases). V lost 5 bases and J 5 bases, leaving 20 bases between the germline ends. The CDR3 is 16 residues long. Germline CDR1 SGHVS, CDR2 FNYEAQ. The CDR3 sequence is CASSARGIGDQDTQYF. The CDR3, as DNA: TGTGCCAGCAGCGCCCGGGGGATTGGGGACCAAGATACGCAGTATTTT.

This chain joins TRBV5-1 and TRBJ1-6, with D unclear. Germline V CDR1 and CDR2: SGHRS, YFSETQ. The CDR3 covers 16 residues. The V and J ends lost 0 bases and 0 bases respectively, with 7 bases between them. The chain's CDR3 is CASSLDPGSYNSPLHF. CDR3 sequence (DNA): TGCGCCAGCAGCTTGGACCCGGGCTCCTATAATTCACCCCTCCACTTT.

The gene calls are TRBV20-1 and TRBJ1-1; D unresolved. V lost 7 bases, J lost 2 bases, and 17 bases lay in between. The length of the CDR3 is 14 residues. Per germline, CDR1 DFQATT and CDR2 SNEGSKA (reference sequence). The CDR3 DNA follows: TGCAGTGTCCAGGCAGCCAGAGACAACACTGAAGCTTTCTTT. It yields the protein CSVQAARDNTEAFF.

This clonotype was picked up a small number of times. The V and J genes are TRBV10-3 and TRBJ2-1; 8 positions match TRBD2. This CDR3 is built from 14 residues. V shed 6 bases and J 2 bases; nucleotides not matched to a gene: 3. In germline, CDR1 is ENHRY, CDR2 SYGVKD. The CDR3 loop reads CAISLSGAYNEQFF. CDR3 in DNA: TGTGCCATCAGCCTTAGCGGGGCCTACAATGAGCAGTTCTTC.